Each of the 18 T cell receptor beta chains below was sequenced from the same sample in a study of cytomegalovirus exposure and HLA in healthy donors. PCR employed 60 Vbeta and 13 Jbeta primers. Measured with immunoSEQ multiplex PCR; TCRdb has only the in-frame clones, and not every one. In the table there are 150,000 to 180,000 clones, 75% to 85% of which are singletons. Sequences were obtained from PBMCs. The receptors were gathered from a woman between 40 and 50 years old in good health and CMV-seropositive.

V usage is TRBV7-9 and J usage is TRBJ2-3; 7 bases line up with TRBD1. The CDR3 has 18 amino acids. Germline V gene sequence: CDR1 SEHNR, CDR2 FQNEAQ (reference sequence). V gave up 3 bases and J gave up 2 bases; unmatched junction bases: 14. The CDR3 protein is CASSLRQGLRLTTDTQYF. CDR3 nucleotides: TGTGCCAGCAGCTTGAGACAGGGCCTAAGGCTGACCACAGATACGCAGTATTTT.

CDR3 DNA sequence: TGTGCCAGCAGCACTCGACAAAACCAAGAGACCCAGTACTTC. The encoded protein is CASSTRQNQETQYF. The gene calls are TRBV11-3 and TRBJ2-5; D is unresolved. The CDR3 is made up of 14 amino acids. Germline CDR1 reads SGHNT; CDR2 reads YENEEA. The V end lost 5 bases, the J end lost 0 bases, and 10 bases lay between the germline ends.

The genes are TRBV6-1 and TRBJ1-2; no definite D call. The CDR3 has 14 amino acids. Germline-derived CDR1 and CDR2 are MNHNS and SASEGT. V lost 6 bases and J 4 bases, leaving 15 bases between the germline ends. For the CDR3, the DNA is TGTGCCAGCAGACCAGACAAGCACCTCTATGGCTACACCTTC. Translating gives CASRPDKHLYGYTF.

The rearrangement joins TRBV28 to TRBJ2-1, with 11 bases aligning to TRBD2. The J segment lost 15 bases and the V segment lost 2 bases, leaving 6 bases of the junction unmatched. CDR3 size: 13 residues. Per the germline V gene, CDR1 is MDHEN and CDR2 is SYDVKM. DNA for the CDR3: TGTGCCAGCAGTTTAGTAGCGGGAGGGCCTCTGTTCTTC. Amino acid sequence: CASSLVAGGPLFF. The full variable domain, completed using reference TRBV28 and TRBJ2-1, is DVKVTQSSRYLVKRTGEKVFLECVQDMDHENMFWYRQDPGLGLRLIYFSYDVKMKEKGDIPEGYSVSREKKERFSLILESASTNQTSMYLCASSLVAGGPLFFGPGTRLTVL.

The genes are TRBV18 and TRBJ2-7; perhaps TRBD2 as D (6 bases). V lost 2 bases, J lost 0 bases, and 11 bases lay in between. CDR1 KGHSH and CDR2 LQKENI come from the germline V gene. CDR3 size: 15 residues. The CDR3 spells CASSPKGTVSYEQYF. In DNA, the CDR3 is TGTGCCAGCTCACCAAAAGGGACTGTCTCCTACGAGCAGTACTTC.

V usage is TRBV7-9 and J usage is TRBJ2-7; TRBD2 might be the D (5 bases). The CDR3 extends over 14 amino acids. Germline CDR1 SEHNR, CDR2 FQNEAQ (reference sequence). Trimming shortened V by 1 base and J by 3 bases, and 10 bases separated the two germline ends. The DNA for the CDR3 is TGTGCCAGCAGCTTAGGGACTCTCCTCTACGAGCAGTACTTC. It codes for CASSLGTLLYEQYF. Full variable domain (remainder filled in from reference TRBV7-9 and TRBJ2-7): DTGVSQNPRHKITKRGQNVTFRCDPISEHNRLYWYRQTLGQGPEFLTYFQNEAQLEKSRLLSDRFSAERPKGSFSTLEIQRTEQGDSAMYLCASSLGTLLYEQYFGPGTRLTVT.

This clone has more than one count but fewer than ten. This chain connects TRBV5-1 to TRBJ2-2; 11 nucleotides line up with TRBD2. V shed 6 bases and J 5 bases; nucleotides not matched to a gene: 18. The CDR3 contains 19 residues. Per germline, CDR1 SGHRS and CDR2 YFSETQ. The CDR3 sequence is CASTQRVQLAGVKTGELFF. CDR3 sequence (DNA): TGCGCCAGCACTCAACGGGTCCAACTAGCGGGAGTAAAGACCGGGGAGCTGTTTTTT.

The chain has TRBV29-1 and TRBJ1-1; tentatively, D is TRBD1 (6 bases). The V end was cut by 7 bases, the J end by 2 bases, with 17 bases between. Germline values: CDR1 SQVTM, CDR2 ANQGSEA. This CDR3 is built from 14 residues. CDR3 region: CSAPTQGYNTEAFF. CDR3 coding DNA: TGCAGCGCACCAACACAGGGTTATAACACTGAAGCTTTCTTT.

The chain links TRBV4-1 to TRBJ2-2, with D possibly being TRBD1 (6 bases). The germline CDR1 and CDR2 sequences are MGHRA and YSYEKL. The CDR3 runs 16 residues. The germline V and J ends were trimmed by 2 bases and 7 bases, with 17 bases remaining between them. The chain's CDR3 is CASSQNTGTYNGELFF. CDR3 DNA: TGCGCCAGCAGCCAAAACACCGGGACATACAACGGGGAGCTGTTTTTT.

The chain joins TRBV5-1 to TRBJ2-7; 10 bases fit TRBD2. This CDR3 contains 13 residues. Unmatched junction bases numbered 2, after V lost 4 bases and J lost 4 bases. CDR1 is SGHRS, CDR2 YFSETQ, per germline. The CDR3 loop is CASSASGGYEQYF. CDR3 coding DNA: TGCGCCAGCAGCGCTAGCGGGGGTTACGAGCAGTACTTC. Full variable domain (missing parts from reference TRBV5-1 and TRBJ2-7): KAGVTQTPRYLIKTRGQQVTLSCSPISGHRSVSWYQQTPGQGLQFLFEYFSETQRNKGNFPGRFSGRQFSNSRSEMNVSTLELGDSALYLCASSASGGYEQYFGPGTRLTVT.

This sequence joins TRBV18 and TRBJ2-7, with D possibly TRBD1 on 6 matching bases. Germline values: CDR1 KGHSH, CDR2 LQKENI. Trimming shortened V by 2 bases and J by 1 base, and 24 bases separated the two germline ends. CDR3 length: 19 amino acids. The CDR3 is CASSPSFQAQGFLSYEQYF. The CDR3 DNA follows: TGTGCCAGCTCACCATCGTTTCAGGCGCAGGGGTTCTTGTCCTACGAGCAGTACTTC.

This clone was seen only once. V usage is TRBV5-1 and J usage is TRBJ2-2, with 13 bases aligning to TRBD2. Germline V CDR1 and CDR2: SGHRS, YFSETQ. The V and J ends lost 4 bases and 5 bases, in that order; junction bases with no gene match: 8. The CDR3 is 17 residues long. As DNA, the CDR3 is TGCGCCAGCAGCCTGAGAGGACTAGCGGGAGCAACCGGGGAGCTGTTTTTT. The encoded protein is CASSLRGLAGATGELFF.

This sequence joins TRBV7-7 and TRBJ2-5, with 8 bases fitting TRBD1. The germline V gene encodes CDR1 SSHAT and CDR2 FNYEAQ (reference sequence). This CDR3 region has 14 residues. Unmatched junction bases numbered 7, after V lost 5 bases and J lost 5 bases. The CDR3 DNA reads TGTGCCAGCAGCCGGACAGGGAGTAGGGAGACCCAGTACTTC. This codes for CASSRTGSRETQYF.

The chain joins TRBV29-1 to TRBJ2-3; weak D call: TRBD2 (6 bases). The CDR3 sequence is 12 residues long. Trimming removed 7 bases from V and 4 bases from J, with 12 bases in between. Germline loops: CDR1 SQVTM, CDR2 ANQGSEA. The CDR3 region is CSASSSADTQYF. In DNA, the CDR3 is TGCAGCGCCTCTTCTAGCGCAGATACGCAGTATTTT.

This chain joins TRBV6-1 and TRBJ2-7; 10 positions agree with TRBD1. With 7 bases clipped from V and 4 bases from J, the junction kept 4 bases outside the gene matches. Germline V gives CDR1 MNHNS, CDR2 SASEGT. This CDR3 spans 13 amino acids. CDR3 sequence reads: CASTWGQGYEQYF. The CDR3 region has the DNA TGTGCCAGCACCTGGGGACAGGGGTACGAGCAGTACTTC.

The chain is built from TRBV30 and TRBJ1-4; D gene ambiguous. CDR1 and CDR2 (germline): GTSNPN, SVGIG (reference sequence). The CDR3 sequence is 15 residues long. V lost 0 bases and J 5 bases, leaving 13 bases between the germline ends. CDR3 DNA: TGTGCCTGGAGTGTAGGACCCGGAGGGAATGAAAAACTGTTTTTT. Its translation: CAWSVGPGGNEKLFF.

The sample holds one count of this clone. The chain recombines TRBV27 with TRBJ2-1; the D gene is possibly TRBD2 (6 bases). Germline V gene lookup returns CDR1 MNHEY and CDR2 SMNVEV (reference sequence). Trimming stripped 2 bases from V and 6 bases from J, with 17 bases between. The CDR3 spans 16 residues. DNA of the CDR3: TGTGCCAGCAGTTTAGAGCCGGGAGTCATTTCCAATGAGCAGTTCTTC. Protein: CASSLEPGVISNEQFF.

CDR3 protein: CASSPPGLAGGRTGELFF. The CDR3 region has the DNA TGTGCCAGCTCACCACCGGGACTAGCGGGAGGTCGCACCGGGGAGCTGTTTTTT. The chain recombines TRBV18 with TRBJ2-2; 15 positions match TRBD2. Trimming took 0 bases from V and 4 from J; bases not matched to a gene: 3. The CDR3 length is 18 residues. CDR1 and CDR2 from the germline V gene are KGHSH and LQKENI.